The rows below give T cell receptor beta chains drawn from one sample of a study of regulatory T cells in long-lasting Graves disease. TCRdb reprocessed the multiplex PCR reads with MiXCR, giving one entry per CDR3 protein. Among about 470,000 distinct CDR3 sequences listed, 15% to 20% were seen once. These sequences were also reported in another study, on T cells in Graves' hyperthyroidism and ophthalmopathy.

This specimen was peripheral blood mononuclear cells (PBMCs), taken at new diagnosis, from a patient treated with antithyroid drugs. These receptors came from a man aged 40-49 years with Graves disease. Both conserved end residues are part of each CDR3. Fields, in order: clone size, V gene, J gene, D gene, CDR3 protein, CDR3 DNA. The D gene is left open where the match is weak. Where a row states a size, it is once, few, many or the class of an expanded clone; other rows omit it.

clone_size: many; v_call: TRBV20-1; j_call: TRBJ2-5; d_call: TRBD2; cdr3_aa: CSATYRTSGRVGETQYF; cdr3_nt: TGCAGTGCTACGTATCGGACTAGCGGGAGGGTGGGGGAGACCCAGTACTTC
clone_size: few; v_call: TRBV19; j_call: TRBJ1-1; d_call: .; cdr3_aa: CASQPGWGTEAFF; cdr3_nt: TGTGCCAGTCAACCGGGGTGGGGCACTGAAGCTTTCTTT
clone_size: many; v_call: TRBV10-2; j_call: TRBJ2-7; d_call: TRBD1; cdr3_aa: CASRPPGQGTTEQYF; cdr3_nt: TGCGCCAGCAGACCTCCGGGACAGGGTACGACAGAGCAGTACTTC
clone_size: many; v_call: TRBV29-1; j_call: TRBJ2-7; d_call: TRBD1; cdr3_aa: CSVAFGQGTYEQYF; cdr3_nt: TGCAGCGTTGCCTTCGGACAGGGAACCTACGAGCAGTACTTC
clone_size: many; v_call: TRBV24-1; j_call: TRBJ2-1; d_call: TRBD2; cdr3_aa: CATSDSGRVADEQFF; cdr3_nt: TGTGCCACCAGTGATAGCGGGAGGGTAGCCGATGAGCAGTTCTTC
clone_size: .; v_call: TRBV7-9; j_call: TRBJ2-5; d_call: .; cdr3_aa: CASSYQGGQQETQYF; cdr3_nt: TGTGCCAGCAGCTACCAGGGGGGGCAACAAGAGACCCAGTACTTC
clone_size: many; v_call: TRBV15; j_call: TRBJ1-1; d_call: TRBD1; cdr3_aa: CATSRAPGQGILITEAFF; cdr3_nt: TGTGCCACCAGCAGAGCGCCGGGACAGGGGATTTTAATCACTGAAGCTTTCTTT
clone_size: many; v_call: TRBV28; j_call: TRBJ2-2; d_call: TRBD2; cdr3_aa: CASTGTSGRIANTGELFF; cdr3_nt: TGTGCCAGCACCGGGACTAGCGGGAGAATCGCGAACACCGGGGAGCTGTTTTTT
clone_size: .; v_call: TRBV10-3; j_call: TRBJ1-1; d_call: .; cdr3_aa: CAISESSGSFTEAFF; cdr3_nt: TGTGCCATCAGTGAGTCGTCGGGCAGCTTCACTGAAGCTTTCTTT
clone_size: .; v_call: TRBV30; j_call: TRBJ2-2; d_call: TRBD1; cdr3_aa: CAWASRDRDTGELFF; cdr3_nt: TGTGCCTGGGCGTCCCGGGACAGGGACACCGGGGAGCTGTTTTTT
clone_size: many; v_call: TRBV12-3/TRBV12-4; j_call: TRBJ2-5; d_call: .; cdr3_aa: CASSLGHLQETQYF; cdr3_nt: TGTGCCAGCAGCCTGGGACACCTACAAGAGACCCAGTACTTC
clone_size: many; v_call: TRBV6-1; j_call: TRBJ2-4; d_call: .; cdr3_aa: CASRPELWGDHAKNIQYF; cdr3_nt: TGTGCCAGCAGACCCGAACTTTGGGGGGATCATGCCAAAAACATTCAGTACTTC
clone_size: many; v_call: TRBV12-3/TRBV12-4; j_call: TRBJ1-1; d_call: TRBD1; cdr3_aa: CASSYWDRGRAFF; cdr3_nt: TGTGCCAGCAGTTACTGGGACAGGGGGCGAGCTTTCTTT
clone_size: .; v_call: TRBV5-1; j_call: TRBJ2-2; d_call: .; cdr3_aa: CASSPGTGTGELFF; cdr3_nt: TGCGCCAGCAGCCCCGGGACTGGGACCGGGGAGCTGTTTTTT
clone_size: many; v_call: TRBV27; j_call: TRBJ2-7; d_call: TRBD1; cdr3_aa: CASSRQGPYEQYF; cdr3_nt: TGTGCCAGCAGCCGACAGGGCCCCTACGAGCAGTACTTC
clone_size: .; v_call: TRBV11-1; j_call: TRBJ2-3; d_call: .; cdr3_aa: CASSFYICSATTSGQVTDTQYF; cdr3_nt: .
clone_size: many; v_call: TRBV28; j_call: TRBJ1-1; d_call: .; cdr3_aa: CASSNQQGRGTEAFF; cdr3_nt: TGTGCCAGCAGTAACCAACAGGGAAGGGGGACTGAAGCTTTCTTT
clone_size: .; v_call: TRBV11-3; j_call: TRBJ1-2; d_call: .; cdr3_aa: CASSLTVGLDGYTF; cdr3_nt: TGTGCCAGCAGCTTAACTGTAGGGTTGGATGGCTACACCTTC
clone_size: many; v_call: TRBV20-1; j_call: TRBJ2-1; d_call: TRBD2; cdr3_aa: CSALSGRLSGDNEQFF; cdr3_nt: TGCAGTGCTCTTAGCGGGAGGCTCTCCGGCGACAATGAGCAGTTCTTC
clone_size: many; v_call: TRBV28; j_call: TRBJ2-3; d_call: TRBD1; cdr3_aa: CASIHRTGEADTQYF; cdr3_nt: TGTGCCAGCATCCATCGGACAGGGGAGGCAGATACGCAGTATTTT
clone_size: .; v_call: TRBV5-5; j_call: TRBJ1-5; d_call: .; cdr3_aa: CASSWGHGNQPQHF; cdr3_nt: TGTGCCAGCAGCTGGGGACACGGGAATCAGCCCCAGCATTTT
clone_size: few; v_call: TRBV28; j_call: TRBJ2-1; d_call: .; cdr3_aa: CASPGPPGSVSYNEQFF; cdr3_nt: TGTGCCAGCCCAGGCCCACCGGGATCAGTCTCCTACAATGAGCAGTTCTTC
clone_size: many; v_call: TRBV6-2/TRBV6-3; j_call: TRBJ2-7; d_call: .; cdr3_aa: CASSYSYSETYEQYF; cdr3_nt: TGTGCCAGCAGTTACTCGTACAGCGAAACTTACGAGCAGTACTTC
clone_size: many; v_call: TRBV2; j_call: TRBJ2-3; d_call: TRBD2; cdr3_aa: CATKGLAAATDTQYF; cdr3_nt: TGTGCCACCAAGGGACTAGCGGCAGCCACAGATACGCAGTATTTT
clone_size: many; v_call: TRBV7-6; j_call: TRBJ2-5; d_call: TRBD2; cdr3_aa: CASSFRLAGVETQYF; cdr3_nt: TGTGCCAGCAGCTTTAGACTAGCGGGAGTGGAGACCCAGTACTTC
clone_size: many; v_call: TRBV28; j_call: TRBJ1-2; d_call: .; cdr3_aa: CASTLGGNYGYTF; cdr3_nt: TGTGCCAGCACCCTAGGGGGGAACTATGGCTACACCTTC